This TCR beta chain emerged from a study of graft-versus-host responses after intestinal transplantation (TCRdb year 2021). A note on the overall study: The transplants that recipients received were multivisceral, liver-intestinal, or isolated intestinal. Samples from three later patients were sequenced in-house on an Illumina MiSeq with MiXCR processing rather than by the commercial service. The cohort enrolled around 23 intestinal transplant recipients including one retransplant, and a few patients lacking pretransplant specimens were excluded. To identify alloreactive clones, pre-transplant mixed lymphocyte reaction products were sequenced and compared with unstimulated pre-transplant donor and recipient T cells. Graft-versus-host and host-versus-graft alloreactive T cell clones were tracked in the graft, circulation and bone marrow after intestinal transplantation using bulk TCR-beta CDR3 sequencing. Anti-thymocyte globulin induction was given to all recipients, followed by maintenance tacrolimus and steroids for two to four years. A peak of at least 4% donor T cells among recipient peripheral blood mononuclear cells was the definition used for donor T cell macrochimerism. Overall study results and their limits: In patients with donor T cell macrochimerism, the allografts had high GvH to HvG T cell clonal ratios. Early after transplant, peak levels of circulating GvH clones were associated with declines in HvG clones. Conclusions were limited by the relatively low number and heterogeneity of intestinal transplant patients. GvH clones turned up in recipient bone marrow, with some appearing earlier in ileal mucosa or blood, a pattern consistent with an intestinal mucosal origin.

The CDR3 holds 16 amino acids from the cysteine to the phenylalanine. Of all the DNA, just the CDR3 is kept, 48 bases in frame from base 1. Taken from the germline V gene (reference sequence), the CDR1 and CDR2 loops are LNHDA and SQIVND. The junction shows trimming of 5 bases on V and 4 bases on J, and the gene matches do not reach 8 bases of it. This clone showed up just a few times. Its target antigen remains unknown. Within one base of it there is no much larger clone, and no base qualities were kept. The intended sense of this specimen's time point label: cells obtained before transplantation from donor or recipient. CD3+CD4+ and CD3+CD8+ populations were FACS-sorted from unstimulated pre-transplant donor and recipient cells taken from spleen or lymph nodes. Libraries were prepared through the immunoSEQ multiplex PCR assay. For most patients, genomic DNA was isolated with the Qiagen DNeasy Blood and Tissue Kit and sent frozen to Adaptive Biotechnologies for TCR sequencing. For most patients, high-throughput TCR-beta CDR3 sequencing of genomic DNA was performed by Adaptive Biotechnologies. Processing in the source paper ran as follows. TCR sequencing data for over 15 patients were retrieved from Adaptive's ImmunoSEQ software; a few other patients were processed with MiXCR and VDJtools. CD4 versus CD8 sorting errors were corrected by removing sequences found in both subsets at a frequency ratio below 5:1. CDR3 nucleotide sequences shared by donor and recipient were removed because the origin of these sequences could not be assigned. Alloreactive clones required at least 2-fold expansion over unstimulated cells and minimum CFSE-low frequency of 0.002% (template counts) or 0.001% (read counts). Mappable clones were those detected in sequenced pre-transplant spleen, lymph node, or MLR CFSE-low populations of the donor or recipient. The cumulative frequency of alloreactive clones was calculated as a percentage of all sequences, weighted by copy number. TCRdb took this table from immuneACCESS and kept in-frame rearrangements with V and J called. Such tables lack part of the clones; where checked against another copy, unresolved V genes explain under half of the gap, and the rest is unexplained. V and J calls and clone size follow that table, whereas D and trimming were derived from the DNA. The sample table lists tens of thousands of clones, around 92% of them with a count of one. The ten most abundant clones make up roughly 2.5% of the sample.

The starting material was unstimulated CD8+ T cells sorted from spleen or lymph node cells, obtained before intestinal transplant. Rearrangement joined TRBV19 to TRBJ1-2, with 12 junctional bases fitting TRBD1. The receptor was isolated from a human donor who received an intestinal transplant. The DNA reads as follows: TGTGCCAGTAGTCACGGGACAGGGGGCTACGGCTATGGCTACACCTTC. Its product reads: CASSHGTGGYGYGYTF.